This T cell receptor (beta chain) was identified in a study of CD8 T cells in Susac syndrome. CDR3 length: 15 amino acids. Germline values: CDR1 LNHDA, CDR2 SQIVND (reference sequence). V was clipped by 1 base and J by 0 bases, with 10 bases between them. It was with random hexamers that roughly 0.45 to 1 ug RNA was reverse transcribed. The authors amplified TCR beta CDR3 across 54 Vbeta and 13 Jbeta using immunoSEQ multiplex PCR. TCRdb used MiXCR to reprocess the immunoSEQ multiplex PCR reads, holding one entry per CDR3 protein. The sample includes some 200,000 distinct CDR3 sequences, 95% of them seen just once.

Sequenced material: CD4+ T cells from PBMCs. V is TRBV19 and J is TRBJ2-7, with D unclear. The sequence came from a human donor with multiple sclerosis. CDR3 sequence reads: CASSIGPINSYEQYF. The CDR3 DNA is TGTGCCAGTAGTATAGGACCCATAAACTCCTACGAGCAGTACTTC. The complete variable domain, with remaining parts taken from reference TRBV19 and TRBJ2-7, reads DGGITQSPKYLFRKEGQNVTLSCEQNLNHDAMYWYRQDPGQGLRLIYYSQIVNDFQKGDIAEGYSVSREKKESFPLTVTSAQKNPTAFYLCASSIGPINSYEQYFGPGTRLTVT.